This T cell receptor (beta chain) derives from a study of T cells after yellow fever vaccination. TCRdb redid the calling of the 5' RACE reads with MiXCR, one entry per CDR3 protein. This table has 250,000 to 400,000 distinct CDR3 sequences, roughly 4.3% appearing once. This TCR was sampled from a man between 18 and 29 years old who received the YFV17D yellow fever vaccine. Material: PBMCs, obtained 5 days after the yellow fever booster vaccination.

CDR3 DNA sequence: TGCGCCAGCAGCTTGGAAATATCCTCACCCCTCCACTTT. This sequence encodes CASSLEISSPLHF. V gene TRBV5-1 combines with J gene TRBJ1-6; D unresolved. The CDR3 has 13 amino acids. Between the trimmed V and J ends, which lost 0 bases and 10 bases, there was a span of 8 bases. Germline V CDR1 and CDR2: SGHRS, YFSETQ.